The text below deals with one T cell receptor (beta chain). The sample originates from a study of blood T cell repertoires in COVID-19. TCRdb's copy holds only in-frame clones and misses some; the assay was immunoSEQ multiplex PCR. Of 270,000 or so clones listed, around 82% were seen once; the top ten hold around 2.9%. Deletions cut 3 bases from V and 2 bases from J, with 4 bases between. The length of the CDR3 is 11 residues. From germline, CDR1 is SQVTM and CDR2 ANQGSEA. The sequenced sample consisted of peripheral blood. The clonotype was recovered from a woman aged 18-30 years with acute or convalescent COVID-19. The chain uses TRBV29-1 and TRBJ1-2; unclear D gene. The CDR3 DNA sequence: TGCAGCGTTGACAGGAACTATGGCTACACCTTC. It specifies CSVDRNYGYTF.